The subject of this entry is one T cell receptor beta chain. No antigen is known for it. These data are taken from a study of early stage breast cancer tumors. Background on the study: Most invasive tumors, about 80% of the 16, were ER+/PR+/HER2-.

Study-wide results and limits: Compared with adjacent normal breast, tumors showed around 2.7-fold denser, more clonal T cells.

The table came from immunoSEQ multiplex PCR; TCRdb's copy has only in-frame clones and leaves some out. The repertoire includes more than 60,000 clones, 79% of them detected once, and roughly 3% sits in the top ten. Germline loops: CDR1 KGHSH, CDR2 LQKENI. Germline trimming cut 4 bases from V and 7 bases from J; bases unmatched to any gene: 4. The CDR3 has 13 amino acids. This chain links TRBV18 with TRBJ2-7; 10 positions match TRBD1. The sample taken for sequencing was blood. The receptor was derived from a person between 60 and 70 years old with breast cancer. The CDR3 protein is CASSRQGAGEQYF. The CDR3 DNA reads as TGTGCCAGCTCACGACAGGGGGCTGGGGAGCAGTACTTC.